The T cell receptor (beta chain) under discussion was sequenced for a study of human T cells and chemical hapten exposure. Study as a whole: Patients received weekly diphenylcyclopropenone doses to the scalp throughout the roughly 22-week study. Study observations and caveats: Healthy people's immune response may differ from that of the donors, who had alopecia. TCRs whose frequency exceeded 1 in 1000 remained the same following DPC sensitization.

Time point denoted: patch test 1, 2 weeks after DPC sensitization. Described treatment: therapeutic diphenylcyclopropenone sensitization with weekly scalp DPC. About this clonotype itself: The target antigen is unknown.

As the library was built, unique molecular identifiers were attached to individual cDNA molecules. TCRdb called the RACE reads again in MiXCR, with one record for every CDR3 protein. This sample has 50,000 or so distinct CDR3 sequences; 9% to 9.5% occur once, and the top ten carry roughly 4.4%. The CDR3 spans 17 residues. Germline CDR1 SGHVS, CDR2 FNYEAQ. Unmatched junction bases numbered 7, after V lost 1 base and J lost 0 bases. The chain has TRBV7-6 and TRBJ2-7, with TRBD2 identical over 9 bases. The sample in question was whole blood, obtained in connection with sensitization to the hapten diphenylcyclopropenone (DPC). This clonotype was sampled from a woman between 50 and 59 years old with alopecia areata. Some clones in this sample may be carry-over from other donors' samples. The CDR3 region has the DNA TGTGCCAGCAGCTTAGGACTAGCGGATATTAGCTCCTACGAGCAGTACTTC. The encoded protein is CASSLGLADISSYEQYF.